A selection of T cell receptor beta chains follows, all from one sample in a study of identical twins. One entry per CDR3 protein, called by TCRdb with MiXCR from the 5' RACE reads. The data contain approximately 620,000 distinct CDR3 sequences, approximately 9% of them seen just once; the ten biggest clones take up roughly 0.9%. The sample was also reused in another study, on yellow fever vaccine responses in identical twins.

Source material: PBMCs. The origin of the receptors is a woman aged 18 to 35 in good health. Each CDR3 is given with its conserved first and last residue. D genes are given only for firm matches. Only part of the rows carry a size: once, few, many, or a class if the clone is expanded.

d_gene,v_gene,abundance,j_gene,CDR3nt,CDR3aa
TRBD1,TRBV12-3/TRBV12-4,few,TRBJ1-6,TGTGCCAGCAGTTTACCCGGGACAGCATATAATTCACCCCTCCACTTT,CASSLPGTAYNSPLHF
NA,TRBV24-1,many,TRBJ2-7,TGTGCCACCAGTGGTCAGGAATGGTCGGAGCAGTACTTC,CATSGQEWSEQYF
TRBD1,TRBV20-1,NA,TRBJ2-7,TGCAGTGCTCCAGACAGGGAGAGTTTACTTCGGTACTTC,CSAPDRESLLRYF
NA,TRBV20-1,NA,TRBJ2-1,TGCAGTGCTAGAGACGTGGACGGCTCCTACAATGAGCAGTTCTTC,CSARDVDGSYNEQFF
TRBD1,TRBV5-5,NA,TRBJ2-6,TGTGCCAGCAGCTTTGAGGGACAGCCATCGTCGGCCAACGTCCTGACTTTC,CASSFEGQPSSANVLTF
TRBD1,TRBV9,few,TRBJ2-7,TGTGCCAGCAGCGTAGGAACAGGGGGCTCCTACGAGCAGTACTTC,CASSVGTGGSYEQYF
TRBD1,TRBV5-1,NA,TRBJ1-2,TGCGCCAGCAGCTTCCTAGGACAGGGTATGGACCAGGACTATGGCTACACCTTC,CASSFLGQGMDQDYGYTF
NA,TRBV19,NA,TRBJ1-5,TGTGCCAGTAGTATAGATTCGGGACGGTATAGCAATCAGCCCCAGCATTTT,CASSIDSGRYSNQPQHF
NA,TRBV7-9,many,TRBJ2-2,TGTGCCAGCAGCCCCCTCTCCGGGGAGCTGTTTTTT,CASSPLSGELFF
NA,TRBV7-9,many,TRBJ2-7,TGTGCCAGCAGACCTATGGGCTACGAGCAGTACTTC,CASRPMGYEQYF
TRBD1,TRBV5-1,many,TRBJ2-5,TGCGCCAGCAGTTCGGGACAGTCAGAGACCCAGTACTTC,CASSSGQSETQYF
NA,TRBV6-6,few,TRBJ2-1,TGTGCCAGCAAAGACAATGAGCAGTTCTTC,CASKDNEQFF
TRBD2,TRBV27,NA,TRBJ2-1,TGTGCCAGCAGTTCCACCCCTTTGAGCGGGAGATTAAATGAGCAGTTCTTC,CASSSTPLSGRLNEQFF
TRBD2,TRBV20-1,NA,TRBJ2-3,TGCAGTGCTAGTCCCGCGGGAGGGAGTACGCAGTATTTT,CSASPAGGSTQYF
NA,TRBV11-1,NA,TRBJ2-7,TGTGCCAGCAGCCTTGTCGGGGGCACAAGCTCCTACGAGCAGTACTTC,CASSLVGGTSSYEQYF
NA,TRBV4-2,few,TRBJ2-5,TGTGCCAGCAGCCAAGTGGGGGGGCTTGAGACCCAGTACTTC,CASSQVGGLETQYF
NA,TRBV6-1,few,TRBJ2-5,TGTGCCAGCAATGGACAGAACCCCCCTCTGCAAGAGACCCAGTACTTC,CASNGQNPPLQETQYF
NA,TRBV5-5,few,TRBJ2-7,TGTGCCAGCAGCTTGTCGCAGCAACCTTTATACGAGCAGTACTTC,CASSLSQQPLYEQYF
TRBD2,TRBV4-3,few,TRBJ2-1,TGCGCCAGCAGCCAAGATCGAACTAGCGGGAGTGATGAGCAGTTCTTC,CASSQDRTSGSDEQFF
NA,TRBV20-1,NA,TRBJ2-1,TGCAGTGCTAGAGGGTCCTGGGACTCCTACAATGAGCAGTTCTTC,CSARGSWDSYNEQFF